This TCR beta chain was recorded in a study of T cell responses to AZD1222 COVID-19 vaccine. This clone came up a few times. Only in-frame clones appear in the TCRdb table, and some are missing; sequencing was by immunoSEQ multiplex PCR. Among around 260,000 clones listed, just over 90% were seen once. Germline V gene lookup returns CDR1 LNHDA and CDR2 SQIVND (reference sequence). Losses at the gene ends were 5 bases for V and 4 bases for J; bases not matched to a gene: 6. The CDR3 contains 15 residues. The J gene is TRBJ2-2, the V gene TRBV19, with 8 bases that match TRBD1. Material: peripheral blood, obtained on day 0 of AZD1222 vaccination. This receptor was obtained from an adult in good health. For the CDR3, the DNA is TGTGCCAGTAGTGCGCCAGGGGGCGGCACCGGGGAGCTGTTTTTT. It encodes CASSAPGGGTGELFF.